What follows are 10 T cell receptor beta chains derived from one specimen sequenced in a study of identical twins. TCRdb redid the calling of the 5' RACE reads with MiXCR, one entry per CDR3 protein. The data show a few hundred thousand distinct CDR3 sequences, with 9.5% seen just once and roughly 7% held by the top ten. The same specimen was also included in a second study, on yellow fever vaccine responses in identical twins.

Material: CD8+ T cells sorted from blood. These receptors were collected from a woman younger than 35 in good health.

The gene calls are TRBV19 and TRBJ2-2, with 8 positions matching TRBD1. The CDR3 sequence is 13 residues long. The V gene end was trimmed by 4 bases and the J gene end by 7 bases; junction bases not matched to a gene: 2. The V gene's germline CDR1 is LNHDA and CDR2 SQIVND (reference sequence). CDR3 sequence reads: CASSTGGGGELFF. CDR3 bases: TGTGCCAGTAGTACAGGGGGCGGCGGGGAGCTGTTTTTT. Full variable domain (outside the CDR3, taken from reference TRBV19 and TRBJ2-2): DGGITQSPKYLFRKEGQNVTLSCEQNLNHDAMYWYRQDPGQGLRLIYYSQIVNDFQKGDIAEGYSVSREKKESFPLTVTSAQKNPTAFYLCASSTGGGGELFFGEGSRLTVL.

This clonotype was counted only a few times. CDR3 sequence (DNA): TGTGCCAGCAGCTTGGAAGCCGGGGCCAACGTCCTGACTTTC. It encodes CASSLEAGANVLTF. The chain employs TRBV7-3 and TRBJ2-6; D gene unclear. Germline values: CDR1 SGHTA, CDR2 FQGTGA. The germline V and J ends were trimmed by 3 bases and 4 bases, with 7 bases remaining between them. The CDR3 length is 14 residues.

This clonotype was recorded at least ten times. This chain joins TRBV6-1 and TRBJ2-2; maybe TRBD2 (6 bases). Trimming left V 7 bases short and J 4 bases short, with 16 bases between. This CDR3 is 15 amino acids long. Looked up from germline, CDR1 is MNHNS and CDR2 is SASEGT. The CDR3 DNA follows: TGTGCCAGCAACCACCAGGGAGGAGGCACCGGGGAGCTGTTTTTT. It encodes CASNHQGGGTGELFF.

The V and J genes are TRBV4-3 and TRBJ2-3, with no clear D. Trimming took 0 bases from V and 2 from J, leaving 9 bases between them. Germline CDR1 LGHNA, CDR2 YSLEER. The CDR3 sequence is 15 residues long. In DNA, the CDR3 is TGCGCCAGCAGCCAAGATTTGCAGTACACAGATACGCAGTATTTT. Protein product: CASSQDLQYTDTQYF.

Concerning this clonotype: The junction and the germline gene differ at one end; a read error may be behind it. The rearrangement joins TRBV27 to TRBJ2-6, with D possibly matching TRBD2 (5 bases). Germline V lookup: CDR1 MNHEY, CDR2 SMNVEV (reference sequence). This CDR3 is 16 amino acids long. CDR3 DNA sequence: TGTGCCAGCAGTTTAGCGGGTGTCTCTAGGGCCAACGTCCTGACTTTC. Protein product: CASSLAGVSRANVLTF.

This clonotype was observed a handful of times. The chain joins TRBV2 to TRBJ2-7; 7 positions agree with TRBD1. Germline CDR1 and CDR2: SNHLY and FYNNEI. The CDR3 is 14 amino acids. V lost 8 bases and J lost 0; bases outside the gene matches: 7. As DNA, the CDR3 is TGTGCCAGCGGAGAGGGACAGAGCTCCTACGAGCAGTACTTC. It codes for CASGEGQSSYEQYF.

This clonotype occurred a few times. The CDR3 sequence is CASQESALTGELFF. CDR3 sequence (DNA): TGTGCCAGCCAGGAGTCAGCGCTCACCGGGGAGCTGTTTTTT. This chain links TRBV28 with TRBJ2-2; the D is unclear. The CDR3 totals 14 residues. With 8 bases removed from V and 4 bases from J, the gap between germline ends came to 14 bases. The germline V gene encodes CDR1 MDHEN and CDR2 SYDVKM. Variable domain in full (rest from reference TRBV28 and TRBJ2-2): DVKVTQSSRYLVKRTGEKVFLECVQDMDHENMFWYRQDPGLGLRLIYFSYDVKMKEKGDIPEGYSVSREKKERFSLILESASTNQTSMYLCASQESALTGELFFGEGSRLTVL.

The rearrangement uses TRBV3-1 and TRBJ2-5; no clear D gene. CDR1 and CDR2 (germline): LGHDT, YNNKEL (reference sequence). V shed 3 bases and J shed 1 base, with 27 bases lying between them. The CDR3 runs 20 residues. The DNA for the CDR3 is TGTGCCAGCAGCCATAGGATTTCGGCCGAAACGATCCCGGTCCAAGAGACCCAGTACTTC. Protein product: CASSHRISAETIPVQETQYF.

The genes are TRBV29-1 and TRBJ2-7; TRBD2 is a possible D gene (5 bases). V shed 5 bases and J shed 4 bases, with 21 bases lying between them. CDR3 length: 15 residues. Germline loops: CDR1 SQVTM, CDR2 ANQGSEA. CDR3 region: CSVFESGRGKYEQYF. In DNA, the CDR3 is TGCAGCGTTTTTGAGAGCGGCAGAGGAAAATACGAGCAGTACTTC.

The chain employs TRBV9 and TRBJ2-3; 8 bases align to TRBD2. Germline-derived CDR1 and CDR2 are SGDLS and YYNGEE. The V gene end was trimmed by 0 bases and the J gene end by 5 bases; junction bases not matched to a gene: 8. The CDR3 contains 16 residues. CDR3 sequence (DNA): TGTGCCAGCAGCGTAGAAGATCGGGGGGGCCGAGATACGCAGTATTTT. Translating it yields CASSVEDRGGRDTQYF.